This T cell receptor (beta chain) comes out of a study of blood T cell repertoires in COVID-19. About the study: COVID-19 samples from acute and convalescent phases originated in the United States, Italy and Spain.

In the original workflow: Nucleated cell number was recorded as an estimate derived from reference gene primer amplification. Only in-frame clones appear in the TCRdb table, and some are missing; sequencing was by immunoSEQ multiplex PCR. D and trimming were read from the DNA, whereas the V and J calls and clone size are those reported in that table. The data show under 40,000 clones, with around 90% seen just once and roughly 6% held by the top ten. CDR1 and CDR2 (germline): SGHNT, YYREEE (reference sequence). V lost 4 bases and J lost 5, with 12 bases in between. The CDR3 is 14 residues long. The TCR originated in a human donor in a cohort sampled during active COVID-19. The sequenced sample consisted of peripheral blood. V usage is TRBV5-4 and J usage is TRBJ2-2; no clear D. The CDR3 reads CASSPDTATGELFF. DNA for the CDR3: TGTGCCAGCAGCCCTGACACGGCGACCGGGGAGCTGTTTTTT.